The 28 T cell receptor beta chains in this list originate from one sample, sequenced in a study of cytomegalovirus exposure and HLA in healthy donors. The study ran its PCR with 60 Vbeta and 13 Jbeta primers. Repertoires were generated with immunoSEQ multiplex PCR, while TCRdb's copy carries only in-frame clones and drops some. Seen here are 120,000 or so clones, 78% observed once, and the top ten hold 6.3%. Material: PBMCs. The source of these receptors is a woman in her thirties or forties in good health and CMV-seronegative.

The gene calls are TRBV27 and TRBJ2-7; 7 nucleotides line up with TRBD2. This CDR3 contains 13 residues. Trimming took 6 bases from V and 6 from J; bases not matched to a gene: 8. Germline CDR1 and CDR2: MNHEY and SMNVEV (reference sequence). The CDR3 DNA reads TGTGCCAGCAGCCCCGGACTAGTCGGCGAGCAGTACTTC. Amino acids: CASSPGLVGEQYF.

The CDR3 sequence: CASSPGSGSLKYF. CDR3 nucleotides: TGTGCCAGCAGCCCCGGGTCTGGCAGTCTGAAGTACTTC. This chain joins TRBV7-3 and TRBJ2-7; D gene ambiguous. V was cut by 5 bases and J by 11 bases, with 19 bases left in between. The CDR3 is made up of 13 amino acids. Germline assignment: CDR1 SGHTA and CDR2 FQGTGA.

The V gene is TRBV7-3, the J gene TRBJ2-1; 11 nucleotides match TRBD2. This CDR3 has 15 residues. The junction had 4 bases not matched to a gene; V was cut back by 0 bases and J by 9 bases. The germline gives CDR1 SGHTA, CDR2 FQGTGA. The CDR3 DNA sequence: TGTGCCAGCAGCTTAACGCTACTAGCGGGAGCTGAGCAGTTCTTC. It is translated as CASSLTLLAGAEQFF.

The genes are TRBV11-2 and TRBJ2-1, with a possible D match to TRBD2 (6 bases). CDR3 length equals 15 residues. Germline V lookup: CDR1 SGHAT, CDR2 FQNNGV. Here the CDR3 reads CATGRGDRQYNEQFF. The DNA for the CDR3 is TGTGCTACCGGGAGAGGGGATAGGCAGTACAATGAGCAGTTCTTC.

About this clone: Germline and junction disagree at one end, which may indicate a read error. The chain's CDR3 is CSSSQYRGLPLVENIQYF. The CDR3 coding sequence is TGTTCCAGCAGCCAGTACAGGGGGCTTCCCCTCGTTGAAAACATTCAGTACTTC. J is TRBJ2-4 and V is TRBV7-9, with TRBD1 identical over 9 bases. Germline loops: CDR1 SEHNR, CDR2 FQNEAQ (reference sequence). The CDR3 is 18 residues long.

V is TRBV18 and J is TRBJ2-3; 9 bases agree with TRBD2. From germline, CDR1 is KGHSH and CDR2 LQKENI. This CDR3 has 15 amino acids. V trimming: 1 base; J trimming: 4 bases; junction bases outside the gene matches: 3. The CDR3 reads CASSPLAGDADTQYF. The CDR3 DNA reads TGTGCCAGCTCACCACTAGCGGGAGATGCAGATACGCAGTATTTT.

V and J are TRBV28 and TRBJ2-1; the match to TRBD2 covers 14 bases. Germline V lookup: CDR1 MDHEN, CDR2 SYDVKM. The CDR3 loop spans 16 amino acids. V was pared by 5 bases and J by 10 bases, with 10 bases of the junction left unmatched. The DNA for the CDR3 is TGTGCCAGCAGTACCGTGGGACTAGCGGGAGTAAGGGAGCAGTTCTTC. This translates into CASSTVGLAGVREQFF.

J is TRBJ2-3 and V is TRBV19; TRBD2 agrees at 12 bases. V dropped 9 bases and J dropped 4; count of bases not matched to a gene: 11. The CDR3 runs to 16 residues. CDR1 is LNHDA and CDR2 is SQIVND in the germline V gene (reference sequence). For the CDR3, the DNA is TGTGCCAGCGCCCTAGCGGGAGGGCCTGGAGCAGATACGCAGTATTTT. Protein sequence: CASALAGGPGADTQYF. The whole variable domain, remainder taken from reference TRBV19 and TRBJ2-3, is DGGITQSPKYLFRKEGQNVTLSCEQNLNHDAMYWYRQDPGQGLRLIYYSQIVNDFQKGDIAEGYSVSREKKESFPLTVTSAQKNPTAFYLCASALAGGPGADTQYFGPGTRLTVL.

The chain links TRBV27 to TRBJ2-3; 10 bases are a match to TRBD2. Germline V gene lookup returns CDR1 MNHEY and CDR2 SMNVEV (reference sequence). Unmatched junction bases numbered 11, after V lost 2 bases and J lost 0 bases. This CDR3 is built from 19 residues. Here the CDR3 reads CASSLLAGDSRWSTDTQYF. CDR3 bases: TGTGCCAGCAGTTTACTAGCGGGAGATTCAAGATGGAGCACAGATACGCAGTATTTT.

This chain joins TRBV7-6 and TRBJ2-5, with 15 bases lining up with TRBD2. Germline assignment: CDR1 SGHVS and CDR2 FNYEAQ. The V gene end was trimmed by 5 bases and the J gene end by 5 bases; junction bases not matched to a gene: 9. This CDR3 spans 17 amino acids. The CDR3 loop is CASSAGLAGGPGETQYF. The CDR3 coding sequence is TGTGCCAGCAGCGCGGGACTAGCGGGAGGCCCGGGGGAGACCCAGTACTTC. The full variable domain, rest sourced from reference TRBV7-6 and TRBJ2-5, is GAGVSQSPRYKVTKRGQDVALRCDPISGHVSLYWYRQALGQGPEFLTYFNYEAQQDKSGLPNDRFSAERPEGSISTLTIQRTEQRDSAMYRCASSAGLAGGPGETQYFGPGTRLLVL.

This chain links TRBV14 with TRBJ2-2, with 7 bases that match TRBD1. Germline V lookup: CDR1 SGHDN, CDR2 FVKESK. This CDR3 comprises 17 residues. Trimming took 1 base from V and 1 from J; bases not matched to a gene: 6. For the CDR3, the DNA is TGTGCCAGCAGCCAAGGGGTCCGGACAGGGAACACCGGGGAGCTGTTTTTT. Its protein is CASSQGVRTGNTGELFF. The entire variable domain, with the rest obtained from reference TRBV14 and TRBJ2-2, is as follows: EAGVTQFPSHSVIEKGQTVTLRCDPISGHDNLYWYRRVMGKEIKFLLHFVKESKQDESGMPNNRFLAERTGGTYSTLKVQPAELEDSGVYFCASSQGVRTGNTGELFFGEGSRLTVL.

This clone showed up just once. The chain couples TRBV29-1 to TRBJ2-3; possible D gene TRBD2, 5 bases. V was shortened by 5 bases and J by 4 bases, with 13 bases between the two germline ends. Germline V gives CDR1 SQVTM, CDR2 ANQGSEA. There are 13 residues in the CDR3. The CDR3 spells CSVPTRSSDTQYF. The DNA of the CDR3 is TGCAGCGTTCCTACTAGATCGTCAGATACGCAGTATTTT.

CDR3 DNA: TGTGCCACCAGCAGAGATTGGCAGGGCTTCTCCTCTGGGGCCAACGTCCTGACTTTC. Translated, it gives CATSRDWQGFSSGANVLTF. This chain links TRBV15 with TRBJ2-6; D possibly corresponds to TRBD1 (5 bases). This CDR3 is 19 amino acids long. V was shortened by 0 bases and J by 0 bases, with 15 bases between the two germline ends. Germline CDR1 LNHNV, CDR2 YYDKDF (reference sequence).

This chain uses TRBV18 with TRBJ2-1, with D possibly being TRBD2 (5 bases). From germline, CDR1 is KGHSH and CDR2 LQKENI. The CDR3 sequence is 14 residues long. Trimming stripped 4 bases from V and 8 bases from J, with 15 bases between. CDR3 DNA: TGTGCCAGCTCACTGGCCGGGGATATCGATGAGCAGTTCTTC. Protein: CASSLAGDIDEQFF.

The CDR3: CASSQDSRGYYGYTF. CDR3 nucleotides: TGTGCCAGCAGCCAAGACTCACGGGGTTACTATGGCTACACCTTC. The rearrangement joins TRBV4-2 to TRBJ1-2; D not certain. Trimming removed 0 bases at V and 3 bases at J, with 11 bases between. Per germline, CDR1 LGHNA and CDR2 YNFKEQ. The CDR3 is made up of 15 amino acids.

This clone was observed a few times. This chain connects TRBV9 to TRBJ2-1, with 10 nucleotides matching TRBD1. The CDR3 spans 16 residues. Germline CDR1 SGDLS, CDR2 YYNGEE. V trimming: 2 bases; J trimming: 4 bases; junction bases outside the gene matches: 6. CDR3 sequence: CASSVEGTGVYNEQFF. The CDR3 nucleotides are TGTGCCAGCAGCGTCGAAGGGACAGGGGTGTACAATGAGCAGTTCTTC.

This chain uses TRBV6-1 with TRBJ1-1; no clear D gene. CDR3 size: 18 residues. Trimming removed 0 bases from V and 7 bases from J, with 24 bases in between. CDR1 is MNHNS, CDR2 SASEGT, per germline. CDR3 bases: TGTGCCAGCAGTGAAGCGCCGACGTCGAGGATCTCCGGGGATGAAGCTTTCTTT. It encodes CASSEAPTSRISGDEAFF.

This clone has only a few counts. The V and J genes are TRBV6-1 and TRBJ2-5, with 7 bases aligning to TRBD2. J gave up 5 bases and V 4 bases, and 13 bases lay outside the gene matches. Germline loops: CDR1 MNHNS, CDR2 SASEGT. The CDR3 sequence is 16 residues long. The CDR3 reads CASSAPLLAASETQYF. The CDR3 region has the DNA TGTGCCAGCAGTGCACCGTTGCTAGCGGCTTCGGAGACCCAGTACTTC.

Points on this clone: The same CDR3 is also encoded by other DNA sequences in this sample. The chain has TRBV19 and TRBJ2-5; D unclear. Trimming removed 4 bases from V and 0 bases from J, with 6 bases in between. CDR1 and CDR2 (germline): LNHDA, SQIVND (reference sequence). The CDR3 consists of 13 residues. The CDR3 protein is CASSRAYQETQYF. The DNA for the CDR3 is TGTGCCAGTAGTAGAGCCTACCAAGAGACCCAGTACTTC.

This chain connects TRBV18 to TRBJ2-3; the match to TRBD2 covers 7 bases. The CDR3 loop spans 13 amino acids. CDR1 is KGHSH, CDR2 LQKENI, per germline. The V segment lost 8 bases and the J segment 6 bases; nucleotides outside the gene matches: 8. The CDR3 sequence: CASARRGTDTQYF. The CDR3 DNA reads TGTGCCAGCGCCAGGCGGGGGACGGATACGCAGTATTTT.

For the CDR3, the DNA is TGCGCCAGCAGCCCTGGCAAGCGGTATTCGGGGGATGAGCAGTTCTTC. It encodes CASSPGKRYSGDEQFF. The chain joins TRBV5-1 to TRBJ2-1; TRBD2 might be the D (6 bases). Germline values: CDR1 SGHRS, CDR2 YFSETQ. Trimming shortened V by 4 bases and J by 8 bases, and 22 bases separated the two germline ends. CDR3 length: 16 residues.

The chain recombines TRBV7-2 with TRBJ2-5; no firm D call. Judging by the DNA end, TRBJ2-7 fits better; the J call may be wrong. Germline V gene lookup returns CDR1 SGHTA and CDR2 FQGNSA. The CDR3 covers 13 residues. CDR3 region: CASSLGATYEQYF. The DNA for the CDR3 is TGTGCCAGCAGCTTAGGGGCTACCTACGAGCAGTACTTC.

The chain combines TRBV10-3 with TRBJ2-2; D is unclear. Trimming removed 5 bases from V and 7 bases from J, with 5 bases in between. The CDR3 spans 11 residues. Germline CDR1 reads ENHRY; CDR2 reads SYGVKD. CDR3 residues: CAISLNGELFF. The DNA for the CDR3 is TGTGCCATCAGTCTTAACGGGGAGCTGTTTTTT.

The J gene is TRBJ2-1, the V gene TRBV5-6, with no clear D. From germline, CDR1 is SGHDT and CDR2 YYEEEE. The CDR3 loop spans 16 amino acids. V was clipped by 0 bases and J by 4 bases, with 14 bases between them. The CDR3 sequence: CASSLDPDTIYNEQFF. CDR3 coding DNA: TGTGCCAGCAGCTTGGATCCGGATACTATTTACAATGAGCAGTTCTTC.

The V and J genes are TRBV7-2 and TRBJ1-1; possibly TRBD1 for D (5 bases). Germline lookup yields CDR1 SGHTA and CDR2 FQGNSA. With 5 bases removed from V and 3 bases from J, the gap between germline ends came to 10 bases. The CDR3 sequence is 13 residues long. CDR3: CASSHGQYTEAFF. In nucleotides, the CDR3 is TGTGCCAGCAGCCATGGACAATACACTGAAGCTTTCTTT.

This chain joins TRBV11-2 and TRBJ2-7; D is perhaps TRBD1 (6 bases). Between the trimmed V and J ends, which lost 6 bases and 1 base, there was a span of 10 bases. This CDR3 is 13 amino acids long. Germline V lookup: CDR1 SGHAT, CDR2 FQNNGV. For the CDR3, the DNA is TGTGCCAGCAGTCCGGACAGATCCTACGAGCAGTACTTC. Its translation: CASSPDRSYEQYF.

The chain employs TRBV28 and TRBJ2-1; the match to TRBD2 covers 10 bases. The CDR3 spans 16 residues. The V segment lost 4 bases and the J segment 8 bases; nucleotides outside the gene matches: 11. The V gene's germline CDR1 is MDHEN and CDR2 SYDVKM. The CDR3 DNA is TGTGCCAGCAGTTCCTCAGCGGGAGGGAAAGAAGATGAGCAGTTCTTC. This translates into CASSSSAGGKEDEQFF.

The chain combines TRBV5-1 with TRBJ2-5, with TRBD1 matching over 10 bases. J gave up 4 bases and V 1 base, and 4 bases lay outside the gene matches. Per the germline V gene, CDR1 is SGHRS and CDR2 is YFSETQ. The CDR3 totals 15 residues. CDR3 DNA: TGCGCCAGCAGCTTGACCGGGACAGGGGTAGAGACCCAGTACTTC. Protein sequence: CASSLTGTGVETQYF.